This TCR beta chain was identified in a study of blood T cell repertoires in COVID-19. Study-wide context: Spain, Italy and the United States supplied samples that represented acute and convalescent COVID-19.

Method: immunoSEQ multiplex PCR; TCRdb's copy keeps in-frame clones and lacks some. The sample comprises a few hundred thousand clones, around nine tenths of which are singletons, and approximately 1% rests with the top ten. Assignments of participants to cohorts depended upon their own reported clinical history. V lost 11 bases and J lost 6, with 8 bases in between. Germline V gene sequence: CDR1 MNHEY, CDR2 SVGAGI. The CDR3 consists of 10 residues. The chain couples TRBV6-5 to TRBJ1-5; D remains ambiguous. The sequence came from a woman aged 25 to 39 who had been exposed to COVID-19. Sequences were obtained from PBMCs or T cells enriched from blood (not recorded which). The CDR3 DNA reads TGTGCCTTGGGCAGTCAGCCCCAGCATTTT. This gives the protein CALGSQPQHF.